This T cell receptor (beta chain) came from a study of CD8 T cells in Susac syndrome. It was with random hexamers that about 0.45 to 1 ug RNA was reverse transcribed. TCRdb re-called the immunoSEQ multiplex PCR reads through MiXCR, storing one row per CDR3 protein. There are some 190,000 distinct CDR3 sequences in the sample; 85% to 95% occur only once, and approximately 0.1% lies in the top ten. Trimming stripped 10 bases from V and 0 bases from J, with 9 bases between. Germline CDR1 and CDR2: LGHDT and YNNKEL (reference sequence). This CDR3 has 13 amino acids. The sequencing sample was made of CD4+ T cells from PBMCs. The TCR sequence derives from a human donor in good health. The J gene is TRBJ2-2, the V gene TRBV3-1; TRBD1 is a possible D gene (5 bases). This CDR3 reads CATQTANTGELFF. The CDR3 coding sequence is TGTGCCACTCAGACAGCGAACACCGGGGAGCTGTTTTTT.